The source of this T cell receptor (beta chain) is a study of shared clonotypes between healthy human individuals. Study results and limitations: What naive subsets generally showed was a larger estimated richness than memory subsets showed.

Genomic DNA from each subset was divided evenly over several immunoSEQ plates. Here immunoSEQ multiplex PCR was the method, and the copy in TCRdb shows in-frame clones only, minus some. The data show under 2,500,000 clones, 95% seen once. CDR1 is MGHRA, CDR2 YSYEKL, per germline. V shed 0 bases and J shed 0 bases, with 12 bases lying between them. The CDR3 loop spans 17 amino acids. With regard to this clone: Its antigen is not known.

The chain recombines TRBV4-1 with TRBJ2-1; D possibly matches TRBD1 or TRBD2 (6 bases each). This TCR came from a man aged 18 to 35 in good health. The material sequenced was naive CD4+ T cells sorted from blood. Subset indicated: CD45RA+ positively selected. The DNA of the CDR3 is TGCGCCAGCAGCCAAGAACGCCGGGGGCCCTCCTACAATGAGCAGTTCTTC. It is translated as CASSQERRGPSYNEQFF.